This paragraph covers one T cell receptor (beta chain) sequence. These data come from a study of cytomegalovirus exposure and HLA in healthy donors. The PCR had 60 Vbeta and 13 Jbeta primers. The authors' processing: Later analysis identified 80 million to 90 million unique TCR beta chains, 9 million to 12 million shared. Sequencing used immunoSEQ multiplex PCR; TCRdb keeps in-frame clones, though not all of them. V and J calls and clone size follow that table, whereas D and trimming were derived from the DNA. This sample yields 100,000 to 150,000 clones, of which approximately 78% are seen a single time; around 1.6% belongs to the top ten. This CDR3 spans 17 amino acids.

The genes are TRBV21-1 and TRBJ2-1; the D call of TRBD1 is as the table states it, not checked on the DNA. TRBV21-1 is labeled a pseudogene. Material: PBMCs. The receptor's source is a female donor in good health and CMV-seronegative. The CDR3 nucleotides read TGTGCCAGCAGCACCCCTAGGACAGGGGGAGGTGGGAATGAGCAGTTCTTC. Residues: CASSTPRTGGGGNEQFF.